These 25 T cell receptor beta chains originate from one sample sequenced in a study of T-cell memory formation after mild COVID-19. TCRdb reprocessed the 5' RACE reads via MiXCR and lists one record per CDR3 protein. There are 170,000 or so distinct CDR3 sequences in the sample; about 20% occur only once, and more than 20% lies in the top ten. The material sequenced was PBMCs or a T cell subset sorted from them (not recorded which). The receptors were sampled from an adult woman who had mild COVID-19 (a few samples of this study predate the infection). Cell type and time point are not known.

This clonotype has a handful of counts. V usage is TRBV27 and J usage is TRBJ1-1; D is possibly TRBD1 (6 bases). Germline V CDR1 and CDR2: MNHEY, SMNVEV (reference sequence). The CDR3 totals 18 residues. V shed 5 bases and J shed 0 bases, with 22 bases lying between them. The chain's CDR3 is CASSISAWTALMNTEAFF. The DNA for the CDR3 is TGTGCCAGCAGTATCTCTGCTTGGACAGCCTTGATGAACACTGAAGCTTTCTTT.

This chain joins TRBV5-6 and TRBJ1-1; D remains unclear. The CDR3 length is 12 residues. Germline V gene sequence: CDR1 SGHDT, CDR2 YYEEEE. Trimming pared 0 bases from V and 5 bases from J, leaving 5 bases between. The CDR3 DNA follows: TGTGCCAGCAGCTTGGGAAAGACTGAAGCTTTCTTT. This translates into CASSLGKTEAFF.

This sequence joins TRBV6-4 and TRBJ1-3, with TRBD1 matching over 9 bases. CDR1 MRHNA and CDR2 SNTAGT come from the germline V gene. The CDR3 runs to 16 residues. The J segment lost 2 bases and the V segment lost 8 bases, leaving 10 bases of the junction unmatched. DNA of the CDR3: TGTGCCAGCGGCCGGGACAGGGCTGTCCCTGGAAACACCATATATTTT. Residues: CASGRDRAVPGNTIYF.

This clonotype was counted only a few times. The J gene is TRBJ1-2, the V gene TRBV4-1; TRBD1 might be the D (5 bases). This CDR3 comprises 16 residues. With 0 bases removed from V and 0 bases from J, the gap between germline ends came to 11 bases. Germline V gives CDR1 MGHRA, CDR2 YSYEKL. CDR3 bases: TGCGCCAGCAGCCAAGATCGGGGGACCCCTAACTATGGCTACACCTTC. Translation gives CASSQDRGTPNYGYTF.

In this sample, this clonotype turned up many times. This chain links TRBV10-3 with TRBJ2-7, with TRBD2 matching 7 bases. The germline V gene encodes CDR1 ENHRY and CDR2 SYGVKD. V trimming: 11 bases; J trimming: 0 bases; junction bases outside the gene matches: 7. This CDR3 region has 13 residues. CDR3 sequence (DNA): TGTGCCTCCCTTGAGCGGGGCTCCTACGAGCAGTACTTC. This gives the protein CASLERGSYEQYF.

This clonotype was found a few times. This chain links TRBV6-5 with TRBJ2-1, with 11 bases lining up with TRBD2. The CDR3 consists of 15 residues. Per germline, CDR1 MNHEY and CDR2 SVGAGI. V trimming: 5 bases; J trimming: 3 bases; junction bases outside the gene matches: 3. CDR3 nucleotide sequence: TGTGCCAGCAGTCTACTAGCGGGAGACTACAATGAGCAGTTCTTC. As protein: CASSLLAGDYNEQFF.

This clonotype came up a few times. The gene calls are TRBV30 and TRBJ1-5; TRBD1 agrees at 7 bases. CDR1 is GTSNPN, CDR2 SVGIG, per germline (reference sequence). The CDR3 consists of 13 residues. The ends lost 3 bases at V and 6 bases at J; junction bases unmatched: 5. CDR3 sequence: CAWSTGVSQPQHF. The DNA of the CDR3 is TGTGCCTGGAGCACAGGGGTAAGTCAGCCCCAGCATTTT.

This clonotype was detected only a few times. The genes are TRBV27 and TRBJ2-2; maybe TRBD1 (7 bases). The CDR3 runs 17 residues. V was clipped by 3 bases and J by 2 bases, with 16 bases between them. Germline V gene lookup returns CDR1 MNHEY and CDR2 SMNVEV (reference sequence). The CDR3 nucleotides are TGTGCCAGCAGTTTCCTGCCGGGGGACAGTAACACCGGGGAGCTGTTTTTT. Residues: CASSFLPGDSNTGELFF.

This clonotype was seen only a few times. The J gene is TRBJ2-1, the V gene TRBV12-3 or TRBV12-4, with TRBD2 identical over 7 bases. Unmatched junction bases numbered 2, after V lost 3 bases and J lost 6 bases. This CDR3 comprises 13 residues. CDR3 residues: CASSFTSANEQFF. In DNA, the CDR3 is TGTGCCAGCAGTTTCACTAGCGCCAATGAGCAGTTCTTC.

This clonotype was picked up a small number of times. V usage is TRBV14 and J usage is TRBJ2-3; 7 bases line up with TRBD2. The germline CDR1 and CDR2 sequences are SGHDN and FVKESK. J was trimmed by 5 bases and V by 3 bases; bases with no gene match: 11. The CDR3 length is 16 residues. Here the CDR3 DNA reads TGTGCCAGCAGCCAGGTGCGGGAGAATGGGGGAGATACGCAGTATTTT. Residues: CASSQVRENGGDTQYF.

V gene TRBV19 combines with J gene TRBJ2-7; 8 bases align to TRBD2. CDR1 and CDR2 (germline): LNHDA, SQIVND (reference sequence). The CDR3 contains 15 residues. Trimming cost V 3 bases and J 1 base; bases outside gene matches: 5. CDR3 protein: CASSISAGESYEQYF. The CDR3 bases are TGTGCCAGTAGTATCTCAGCGGGAGAGTCCTACGAGCAGTACTTC.

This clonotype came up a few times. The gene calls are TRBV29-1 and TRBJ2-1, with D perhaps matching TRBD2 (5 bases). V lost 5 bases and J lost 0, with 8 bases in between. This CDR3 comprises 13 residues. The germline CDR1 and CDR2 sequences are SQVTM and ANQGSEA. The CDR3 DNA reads TGCAGCGTTTCGGGAAGCTCCTACAATGAGCAGTTCTTC. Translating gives CSVSGSSYNEQFF.

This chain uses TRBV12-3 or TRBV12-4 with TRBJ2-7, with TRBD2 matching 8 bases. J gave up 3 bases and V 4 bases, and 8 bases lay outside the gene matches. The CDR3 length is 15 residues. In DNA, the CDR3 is TGTGCCAGCAGTTACCCGGGAGGGCCCCTCTACGAGCAGTACTTC. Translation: CASSYPGGPLYEQYF.

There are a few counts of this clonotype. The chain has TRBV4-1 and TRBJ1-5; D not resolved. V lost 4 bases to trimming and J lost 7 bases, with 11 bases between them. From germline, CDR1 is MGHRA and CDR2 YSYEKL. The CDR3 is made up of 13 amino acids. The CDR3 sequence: CASSLEIMQPQHF. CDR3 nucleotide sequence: TGCGCCAGCAGCCTAGAGATCATGCAGCCCCAGCATTTT.

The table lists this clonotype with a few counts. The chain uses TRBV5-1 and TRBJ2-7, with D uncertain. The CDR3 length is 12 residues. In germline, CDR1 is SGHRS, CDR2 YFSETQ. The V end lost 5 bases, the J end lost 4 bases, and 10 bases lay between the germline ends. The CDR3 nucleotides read TGCGCCAGCAGTCCCCTAGGTTACGAGCAGTACTTC. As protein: CASSPLGYEQYF.

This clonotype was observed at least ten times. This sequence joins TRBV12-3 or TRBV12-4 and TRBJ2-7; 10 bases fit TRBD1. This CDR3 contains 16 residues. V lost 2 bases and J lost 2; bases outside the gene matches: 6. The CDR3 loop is CASSLTGQGFPYEQYF. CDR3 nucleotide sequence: TGTGCCAGCAGTTTAACGGGACAGGGGTTTCCCTACGAGCAGTACTTC.

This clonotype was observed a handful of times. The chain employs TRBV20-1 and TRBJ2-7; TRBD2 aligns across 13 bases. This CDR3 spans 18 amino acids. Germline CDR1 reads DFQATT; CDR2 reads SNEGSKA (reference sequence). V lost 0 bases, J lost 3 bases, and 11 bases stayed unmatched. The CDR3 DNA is TGCAGTGCTAGAGATTCAGCCGGGACTAGCGGGGCCCACTACGAGCAGTACTTC. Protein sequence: CSARDSAGTSGAHYEQYF.

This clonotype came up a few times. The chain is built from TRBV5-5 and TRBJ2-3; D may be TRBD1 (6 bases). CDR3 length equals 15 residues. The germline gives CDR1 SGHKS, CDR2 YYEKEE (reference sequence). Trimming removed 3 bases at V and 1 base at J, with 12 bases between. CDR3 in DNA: TGTGCCAGCAGCTCCCGGGACACGGGCACAGATACGCAGTATTTT. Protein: CASSSRDTGTDTQYF.

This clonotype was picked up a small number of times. The CDR3 DNA is TGTGCCAGCAGCGTAGCCCAGGGACTAGCGGGGGTCTACAATGAGCAGTTCTTC. This encodes CASSVAQGLAGVYNEQFF. The chain carries TRBV9 and TRBJ2-1; 14 bases are a match to TRBD2. CDR1 and CDR2 from the germline V gene are SGDLS and YYNGEE. The CDR3 runs 18 residues. Unmatched junction bases numbered 5, after V lost 0 bases and J lost 3 bases.

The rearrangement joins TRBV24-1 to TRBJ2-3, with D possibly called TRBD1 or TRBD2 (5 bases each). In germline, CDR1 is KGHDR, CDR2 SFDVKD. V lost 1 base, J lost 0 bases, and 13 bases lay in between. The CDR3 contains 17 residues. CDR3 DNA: TGTGCCACCAGTGATTTTCTGGGGGAGCCTAGCACAGATACGCAGTATTTT. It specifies CATSDFLGEPSTDTQYF.

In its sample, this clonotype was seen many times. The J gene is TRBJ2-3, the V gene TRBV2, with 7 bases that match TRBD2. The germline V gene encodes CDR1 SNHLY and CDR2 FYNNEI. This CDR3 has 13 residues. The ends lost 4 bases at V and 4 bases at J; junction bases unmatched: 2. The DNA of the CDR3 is TGTGCCAGCAGTGCCCGGGAGGCAGATACGCAGTATTTT. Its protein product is CASSAREADTQYF. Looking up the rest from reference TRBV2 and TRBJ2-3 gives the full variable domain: EPEVTQTPSHQVTQMGQEVILRCVPISNHLYFYWYRQILGQKVEFLVSFYNNEISEKSEIFDDQFSVERPDGSNFTLKIRSTKLEDSAMYFCASSAREADTQYFGPGTRLTVL.

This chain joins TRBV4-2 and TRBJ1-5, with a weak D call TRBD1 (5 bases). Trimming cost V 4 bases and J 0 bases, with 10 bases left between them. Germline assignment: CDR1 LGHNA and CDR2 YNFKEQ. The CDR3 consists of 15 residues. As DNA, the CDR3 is TGTGCCAGCAGCCCCGGGGACTTTAGCAATCAGCCCCAGCATTTT. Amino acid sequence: CASSPGDFSNQPQHF.

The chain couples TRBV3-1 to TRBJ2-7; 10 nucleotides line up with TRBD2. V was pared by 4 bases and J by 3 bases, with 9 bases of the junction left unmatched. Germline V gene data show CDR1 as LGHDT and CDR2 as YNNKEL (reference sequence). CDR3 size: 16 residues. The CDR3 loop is CASSPDWTSGYYEQYF. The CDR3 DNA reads TGTGCCAGCAGCCCGGATTGGACTAGCGGTTACTACGAGCAGTACTTC.

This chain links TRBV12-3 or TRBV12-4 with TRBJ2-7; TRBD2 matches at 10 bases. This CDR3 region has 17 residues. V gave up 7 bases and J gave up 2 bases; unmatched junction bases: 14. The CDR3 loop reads CASTNFSGRKGTYEQYF. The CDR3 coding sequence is TGTGCCAGCACCAACTTTAGCGGGAGGAAGGGAACCTACGAGCAGTACTTC.

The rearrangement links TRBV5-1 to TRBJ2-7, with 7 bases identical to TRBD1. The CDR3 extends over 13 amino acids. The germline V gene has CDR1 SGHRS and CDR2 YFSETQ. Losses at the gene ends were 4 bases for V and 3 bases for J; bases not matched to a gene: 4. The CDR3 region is CASSTGAFYEQYF. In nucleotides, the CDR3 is TGCGCCAGCAGCACAGGGGCCTTCTACGAGCAGTACTTC.